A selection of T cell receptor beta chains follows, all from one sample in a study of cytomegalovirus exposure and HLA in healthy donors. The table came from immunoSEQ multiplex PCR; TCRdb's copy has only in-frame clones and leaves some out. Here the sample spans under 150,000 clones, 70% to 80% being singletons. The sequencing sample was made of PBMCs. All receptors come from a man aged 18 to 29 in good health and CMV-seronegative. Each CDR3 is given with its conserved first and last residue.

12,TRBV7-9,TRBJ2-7,CASTPDSYEQYF
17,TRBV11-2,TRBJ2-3,CASSQLAGARITDTQYF
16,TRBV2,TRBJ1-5,CASSEISYYSNQPQHF
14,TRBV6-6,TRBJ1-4,CASSYGQGGEKLFF
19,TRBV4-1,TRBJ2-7,CASSQGNIGEKNSGYEQYF
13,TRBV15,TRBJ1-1,CATSRPDGTEAFF
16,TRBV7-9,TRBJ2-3,CASSPGTSVSTDTQYF
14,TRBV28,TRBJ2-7,CASSLAGGSYEQYF
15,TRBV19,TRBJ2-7,CASSIGTGQGYEQYF
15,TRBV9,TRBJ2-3,CASSVGGTAQDTQYF
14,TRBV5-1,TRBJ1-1,CASSLARRGTEAFF
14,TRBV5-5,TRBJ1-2,CASSLRQGVGGYTF
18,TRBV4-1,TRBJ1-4,CASSPPDNILATNEKLFF
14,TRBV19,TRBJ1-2,CASSTQTGDYGYTF
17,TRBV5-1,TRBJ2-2,CASSFFMGQSNTGELFF
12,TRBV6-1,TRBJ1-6,CAAEENNSPLHF
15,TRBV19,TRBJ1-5,CASSIGGYSNQPQHF